One and the same sample provided the 21 T cell receptor beta chains below, sequenced in a study of blood T cell repertoires in COVID-19. TCRdb's table, derived via immunoSEQ multiplex PCR, lists solely in-frame clones and lacks some. The sample has about 360,000 clones; 80% to 90% are singletons. Sequenced input: PBMCs or T cells enriched from blood (not recorded which). The origin of the receptors is a man in his forties in a cohort exposed to, infected with or recovered from COVID-19 (not recorded which).

V and J are TRBV14 and TRBJ2-7; tentatively, D is TRBD2 (5 bases). The CDR3 contains 15 residues. Germline CDR1 SGHDN, CDR2 FVKESK. Trimming left V 4 bases short and J 5 bases short, with 18 bases between. CDR3 nucleotides: TGTGCCAGCAGCCCTCGATTAGCGATCCCCCACGAGCAGTACTTC. It specifies CASSPRLAIPHEQYF.

The chain is built from TRBV6-2 or TRBV6-3 and TRBJ2-3, with D perhaps matching TRBD1 (5 bases). Per germline, CDR1 MNHEY and CDR2 SVGEGT. Trimming took 3 bases from V and 4 from J, leaving 17 bases between them. CDR3 length equals 16 residues. The CDR3 reads CASSYAETALSDTQYF. CDR3 DNA sequence: TGTGCCAGCAGTTATGCGGAGACAGCGCTTTCAGATACGCAGTATTTT.

The chain joins TRBV29-1 to TRBJ2-1; 13 bases fit TRBD2. With V trimmed by 7 bases and J by 9 bases, 12 bases remained unmatched. This CDR3 has 15 amino acids. CDR1 is SQVTM and CDR2 is ANQGSEA in the germline V gene. This chain's CDR3 is CSGGLAGSRGVEQFF. The CDR3 DNA sequence: TGCAGCGGGGGACTAGCGGGAAGTAGAGGGGTTGAGCAGTTCTTC.

The sample holds one count of this clone. V usage is TRBV24-1 and J usage is TRBJ2-3; 7 bases are a match to TRBD1. Germline CDR1 KGHDR, CDR2 SFDVKD. V lost 3 bases and J lost 4; bases outside the gene matches: 6. The CDR3 loop spans 15 amino acids. The CDR3 region is CATSDPTGVSDTQYF. In DNA form, the CDR3 reads TGTGCCACCAGTGATCCTACAGGGGTATCAGATACGCAGTATTTT.

In DNA, the CDR3 is TGTGCCAGCAGCCCGGGGGTAGCGGGAGCCCACACCGGGGAGCTGTTTTTT. Its protein product is CASSPGVAGAHTGELFF. This chain joins TRBV7-3 and TRBJ2-2; 9 bases agree with TRBD2. The CDR3 loop spans 17 amino acids. V was clipped by 5 bases and J by 3 bases; unmatched bases: 10. Germline loops: CDR1 SGHTA, CDR2 FQGTGA.

This rearrangement joins TRBV7-8 to TRBJ1-5, with 9 positions matching TRBD1. Unmatched junction bases numbered 4, after V lost 4 bases and J lost 3 bases. Looked up from germline, CDR1 is SGHVS and CDR2 is FQNEAQ. The CDR3 contains 15 residues. This CDR3 reads CASSYQQGANQPQHF. DNA of the CDR3: TGTGCCAGCAGCTATCAACAGGGGGCCAATCAGCCCCAGCATTTT.

The chain recombines TRBV5-5 with TRBJ2-2, with D possibly TRBD2 on 5 matching bases. The CDR3 loop spans 15 amino acids. Germline CDR1 SGHKS, CDR2 YYEKEE (reference sequence). Between the trimmed V and J ends, which lost 1 base and 6 bases, there was a span of 13 bases. CDR3 residues: CASSLYQTEAGELFF. The CDR3 DNA reads TGTGCCAGCAGCTTGTACCAGACGGAGGCCGGGGAGCTGTTTTTT.

The V call is TRBV5-6, the J call TRBJ2-5; 8 bases map to TRBD2. The CDR3 contains 16 residues. V trimming: 0 bases; J trimming: 5 bases; junction bases outside the gene matches: 9. Per the germline V gene, CDR1 is SGHDT and CDR2 is YYEEEE. CDR3 in amino acids: CASSLAGAGVGETQYF. In DNA, the CDR3 is TGTGCCAGCAGCTTGGCGGGAGCGGGAGTGGGGGAGACCCAGTACTTC.

The CDR3 DNA reads as TGCGCCAGCAGCAGGGACAGGCCCGGCAATGAGCAGTTCTTC. Protein: CASSRDRPGNEQFF. The V gene is TRBV5-1, the J gene TRBJ2-1; the match to TRBD1 covers 8 bases. Germline V gene sequence: CDR1 SGHRS, CDR2 YFSETQ. The CDR3 spans 14 residues. V lost 4 bases to trimming and J lost 6 bases; unmatched junction nucleotides: 6.

This clone has only a few counts. The DNA for the CDR3 is TGTGCCAGCAGCCAGAGGACAGTCCCCATTGGCTACACCTTC. Protein product: CASSQRTVPIGYTF. The gene calls are TRBV3-1 (or the pseudogene TRBV3-2) and TRBJ1-2; D possibly corresponds to TRBD1 (6 bases). The V gene lost 3 bases and the J gene lost 7 bases, with 15 bases spanning the gap. Per the germline V gene, CDR1 is LGHDT and CDR2 is YNNKEL (reference sequence). This CDR3 spans 14 amino acids.

The J gene is TRBJ2-1, the V gene TRBV6-5; no reliable D call. CDR1 is MNHEY, CDR2 SVGAGI, per germline. This CDR3 is built from 15 residues. V was cut by 4 bases and J by 3 bases, with 13 bases left in between. In DNA form, the CDR3 reads TGTGCCAGCAGTTTTGGCGGCAGCAACTACAATGAGCAGTTCTTC. It codes for CASSFGGSNYNEQFF.

J is TRBJ2-1 and V is TRBV7-2, with D maybe TRBD2 (5 bases). The V gene's germline CDR1 is SGHTA and CDR2 FQGNSA. Between the trimmed V and J ends, which lost 5 bases and 2 bases, there was a span of 16 bases. The CDR3 spans 16 residues. The CDR3 here is CASSTHGLSTYNEQFF. In DNA form, the CDR3 reads TGTGCCAGCAGCACCCATGGACTTTCCACCTACAATGAGCAGTTCTTC.

The V gene is TRBV5-5, the J gene TRBJ2-3, with TRBD1 as a possible D gene (6 bases). The CDR3 covers 14 residues. Between the trimmed V and J ends, which lost 7 bases and 1 base, there was a span of 13 bases. Germline V gives CDR1 SGHKS, CDR2 YYEKEE (reference sequence). The CDR3 region has the DNA TGTGCCAGCGAGGGTGAGGGGGGCACAGATACGCAGTATTTT. Amino acid sequence: CASEGEGGTDTQYF.

The chain carries TRBV5-1 and TRBJ2-3; 8 positions agree with TRBD1. The V segment lost 4 bases and the J segment 5 bases; nucleotides outside the gene matches: 3. CDR3 length: 13 residues. The germline V gene has CDR1 SGHRS and CDR2 YFSETQ. The DNA of the CDR3 is TGCGCCAGCAGCCGCGGACAGGGAGATACGCAGTATTTT. Its translation: CASSRGQGDTQYF.

V usage is TRBV2 and J usage is TRBJ2-4, with a weak D call TRBD1 (6 bases). Germline-derived CDR1 and CDR2 are SNHLY and FYNNEI. With 7 bases removed from V and 5 bases from J, the gap between germline ends came to 15 bases. The CDR3 is made up of 14 amino acids. CDR3: CASTPWGPQNIQYF. CDR3 in DNA: TGTGCCAGCACCCCCTGGGGGCCGCAAAACATTCAGTACTTC.

The V gene is TRBV6-2 or TRBV6-3, the J gene TRBJ1-2, with D perhaps TRBD1 (6 bases). Trimming removed 4 bases at V and 4 bases at J, with 13 bases between. Germline CDR1 is MNHEY and CDR2 is SVGEGT. CDR3 length: 14 residues. The CDR3 sequence: CASSSVGTTYGYTF. The CDR3 nucleotides are TGTGCCAGCAGTTCTGTCGGGACAACCTATGGCTACACCTTC.

The CDR3 loop is CASSPPGQAFNEKLFF. CDR3 DNA: TGTGCCAGCTCACCACCCGGACAGGCGTTCAATGAAAAACTGTTTTTT. The J gene is TRBJ1-4, the V gene TRBV18; 7 bases fit TRBD1. The CDR3 loop spans 16 amino acids. Germline lookup yields CDR1 KGHSH and CDR2 LQKENI. The V gene end was trimmed by 0 bases and the J gene end by 5 bases; junction bases not matched to a gene: 6.

V and J are TRBV27 and TRBJ1-1, with D hard to call. The V end was cut by 6 bases, the J end by 3 bases, with 8 bases between. The CDR3 contains 12 residues. Looked up from germline, CDR1 is MNHEY and CDR2 is SMNVEV (reference sequence). The CDR3 protein is CASSIGDTEAFF. In DNA, the CDR3 is TGTGCCAGCAGCATCGGGGACACTGAAGCTTTCTTT.

This chain links TRBV19 with TRBJ2-1, with a weak D call TRBD1 (6 bases). CDR3 length: 11 residues. Germline lookup yields CDR1 LNHDA and CDR2 SQIVND (reference sequence). The V and J ends lost 9 bases and 3 bases respectively, with 6 bases between them. The chain's CDR3 is CASRGYNEQFF. In nucleotides, the CDR3 is TGTGCCAGCAGGGGCTACAATGAGCAGTTCTTC.

This clone has just one count. The CDR3 DNA reads as TGCAGCGTTGTTACAGGGCAGGGTCAGCCCCAGCATTTT. Translated, it gives CSVVTGQGQPQHF. This chain connects TRBV29-1 to TRBJ1-5; perhaps TRBD1 as D (6 bases). Trimming removed 4 bases from V and 6 bases from J, with 13 bases in between. This CDR3 is 13 amino acids long. Germline loops: CDR1 SQVTM, CDR2 ANQGSEA.

This chain uses TRBV19 with TRBJ1-5; D is ambiguous. V was clipped by 0 bases and J by 5 bases, with 11 bases between them. Per the germline V gene, CDR1 is LNHDA and CDR2 is SQIVND (reference sequence). The CDR3 runs to 15 residues. CDR3 nucleotides: TGTGCCAGTAGTATAGATGGAGGGAACCATCAGCCCCAGCATTTT. Translating it yields CASSIDGGNHQPQHF.